This TCR beta chain originates from a study of OX40 agonist ivuxolimab in advanced cancers. Study-level information: Given to patients was ivuxolimab, an agonistic anti-OX40 (CD134) antibody. Points from the study as a whole: CD8+ T cells were the subset that, on average, had more expanded clones than CD4+.

Only in-frame clones appear in the TCRdb table, and some are missing; sequencing was by immunoSEQ multiplex PCR. The table shows around 6,600 clones, with about 73% occurring only once. Concerning this clone itself: Its antigen remains unidentified.

CDR3 length: 16 residues. V gave up 3 bases and J gave up 1 base, with 15 bases separating them. Germline lookup yields CDR1 MDHEN and CDR2 SYDVKM. This clonotype originated in an adult with an advanced solid tumor such as melanoma, head and neck, liver or kidney cancer. The sample was CD4+ or CD8+ T cells sorted from blood, taken in a trial of the OX40 agonist ivuxolimab. The chain carries TRBV28 and TRBJ2-5; a weak D match, TRBD1 (5 bases). The CDR3: CASSLSLVGLQETQYF. CDR3 in DNA: TGTGCCAGCAGTTTGTCCCTTGTGGGGCTCCAAGAGACCCAGTACTTC.